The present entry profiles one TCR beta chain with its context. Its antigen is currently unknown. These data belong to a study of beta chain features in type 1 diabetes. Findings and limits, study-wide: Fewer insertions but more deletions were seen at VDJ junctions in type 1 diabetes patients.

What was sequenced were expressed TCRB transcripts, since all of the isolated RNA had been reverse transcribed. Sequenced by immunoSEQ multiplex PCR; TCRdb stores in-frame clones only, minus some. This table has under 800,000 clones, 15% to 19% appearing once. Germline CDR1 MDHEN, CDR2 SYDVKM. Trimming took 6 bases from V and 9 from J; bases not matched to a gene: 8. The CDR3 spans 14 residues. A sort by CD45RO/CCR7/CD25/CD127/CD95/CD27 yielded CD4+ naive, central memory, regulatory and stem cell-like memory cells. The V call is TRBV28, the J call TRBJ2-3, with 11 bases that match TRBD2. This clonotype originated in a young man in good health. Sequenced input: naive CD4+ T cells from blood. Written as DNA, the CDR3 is TGTGCCAGCAGACGGATCACTAGCGGGGGCACGCAGTATTTT. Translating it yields CASRRITSGGTQYF.